This T cell receptor (beta chain) is from a study of CD8 T cells in Susac syndrome. Findings and limits, study-wide: Susac-specific public clones were found in both the total CD8+ and the CD8+ TEMRA repertoires, with under 20 in the former and roughly 5 in the latter.

About this clonotype itself: Its specificity is unknown.

The RNA, 0.5 to 1 ug, was put through reverse transcription using random hexamers. Amplification of TCR beta CDR3 across 54 Vbeta and 13 Jbeta was performed with immunoSEQ multiplex PCR. Each CDR3 protein is one row after TCRdb ran MiXCR on the immunoSEQ multiplex PCR reads. The sample carries 75,000 to 80,000 distinct CDR3 sequences, around 94% recorded once. Patients with Susac syndrome showed fulfilment of recently defined diagnostic criteria for definite or probable disease. Bulk CD8+ and CD4+ cells came from magnetic negative isolation; CD8+ TEMRA by FACS. Sample: CD8+ T cells from PBMCs. This clonotype was sampled from a human donor with Susac syndrome.

The CDR3 coding sequence is TGTGCCAGCAGCCGGGACAGAGGGGCCTACGAGCAGTACTTC. It translates to CASSRDRGAYEQYF. The chain joins TRBV27 to TRBJ2-7, with 7 bases matching TRBD1. CDR1 and CDR2 (germline): MNHEY, SMNVEV (reference sequence). The CDR3 is 14 residues long. Trimming cost V 6 bases and J 2 bases; bases outside gene matches: 7.